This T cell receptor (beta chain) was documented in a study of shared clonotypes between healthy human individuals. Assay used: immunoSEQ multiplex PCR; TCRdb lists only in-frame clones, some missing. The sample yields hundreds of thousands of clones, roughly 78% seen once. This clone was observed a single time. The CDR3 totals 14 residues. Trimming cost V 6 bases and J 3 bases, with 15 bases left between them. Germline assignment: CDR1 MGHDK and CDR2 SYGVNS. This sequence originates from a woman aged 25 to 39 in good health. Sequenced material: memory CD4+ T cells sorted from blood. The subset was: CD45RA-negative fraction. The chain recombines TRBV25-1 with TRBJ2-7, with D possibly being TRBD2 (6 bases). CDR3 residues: CASSSPPGDYEQYF. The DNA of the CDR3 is TGTGCCAGCAGCTCCCCCCCGGGGGACTACGAGCAGTACTTC.